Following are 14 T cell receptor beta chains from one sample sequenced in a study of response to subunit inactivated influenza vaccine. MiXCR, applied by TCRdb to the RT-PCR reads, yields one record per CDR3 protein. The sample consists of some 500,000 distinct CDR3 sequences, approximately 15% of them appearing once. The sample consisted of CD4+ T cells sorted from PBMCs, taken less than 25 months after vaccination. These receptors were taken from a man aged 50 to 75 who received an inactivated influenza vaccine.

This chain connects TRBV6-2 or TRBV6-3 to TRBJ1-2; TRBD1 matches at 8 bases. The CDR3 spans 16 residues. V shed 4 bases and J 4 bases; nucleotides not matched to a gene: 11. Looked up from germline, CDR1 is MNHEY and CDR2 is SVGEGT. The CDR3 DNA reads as TGTGCCAGCAGTTTCTACGGACAGGGTACATCCTATGGCTACACCTTC. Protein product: CASSFYGQGTSYGYTF.

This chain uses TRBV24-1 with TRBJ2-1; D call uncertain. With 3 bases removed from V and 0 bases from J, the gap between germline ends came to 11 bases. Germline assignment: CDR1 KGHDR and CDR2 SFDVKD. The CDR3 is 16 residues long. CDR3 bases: TGTGCCACCAGTGATGACGTGGCGAGCTCCTACAATGAGCAGTTCTTC. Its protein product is CATSDDVASSYNEQFF.

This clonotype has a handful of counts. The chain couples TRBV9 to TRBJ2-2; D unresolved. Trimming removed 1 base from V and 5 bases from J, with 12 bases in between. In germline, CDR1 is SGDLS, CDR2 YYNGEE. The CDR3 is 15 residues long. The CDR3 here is CASSVTKSKTGELFF. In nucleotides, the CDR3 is TGTGCCAGCAGCGTAACGAAATCTAAAACCGGGGAGCTGTTTTTT.

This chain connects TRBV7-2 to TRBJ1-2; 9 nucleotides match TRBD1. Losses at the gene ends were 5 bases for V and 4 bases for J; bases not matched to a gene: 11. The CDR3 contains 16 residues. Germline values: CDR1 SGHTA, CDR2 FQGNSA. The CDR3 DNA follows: TGTGCCAGCAGCATGCTCGGGACAGGGAATAGCTATGGCTACACCTTC. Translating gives CASSMLGTGNSYGYTF.

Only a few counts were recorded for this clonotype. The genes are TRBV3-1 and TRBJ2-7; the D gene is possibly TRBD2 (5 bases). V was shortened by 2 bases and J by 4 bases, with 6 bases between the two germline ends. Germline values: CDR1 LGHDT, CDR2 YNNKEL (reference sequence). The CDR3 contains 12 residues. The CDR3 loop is CASSQWEYEQYF. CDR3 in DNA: TGTGCCAGCAGCCAATGGGAGTACGAGCAGTACTTC.

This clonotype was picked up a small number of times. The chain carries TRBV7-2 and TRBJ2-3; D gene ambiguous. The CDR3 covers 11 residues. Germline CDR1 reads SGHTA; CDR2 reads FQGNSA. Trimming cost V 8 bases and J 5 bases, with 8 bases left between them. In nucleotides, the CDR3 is TGTGCCAGCTCTTACGGAGATACGCAGTATTTT. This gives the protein CASSYGDTQYF.

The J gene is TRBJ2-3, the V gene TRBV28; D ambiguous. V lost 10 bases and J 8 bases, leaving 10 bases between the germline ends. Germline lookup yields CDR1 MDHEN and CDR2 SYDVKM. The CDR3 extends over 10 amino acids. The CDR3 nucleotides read TGTGCCACCGCCGGAACTACGCAGTATTTT. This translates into CATAGTTQYF.

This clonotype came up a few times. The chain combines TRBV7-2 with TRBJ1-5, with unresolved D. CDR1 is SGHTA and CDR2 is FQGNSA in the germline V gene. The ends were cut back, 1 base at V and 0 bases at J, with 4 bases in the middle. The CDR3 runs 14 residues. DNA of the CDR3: TGTGCCAGCAGCTTAGACATTAGCAATCAGCCCCAGCATTTT. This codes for CASSLDISNQPQHF.

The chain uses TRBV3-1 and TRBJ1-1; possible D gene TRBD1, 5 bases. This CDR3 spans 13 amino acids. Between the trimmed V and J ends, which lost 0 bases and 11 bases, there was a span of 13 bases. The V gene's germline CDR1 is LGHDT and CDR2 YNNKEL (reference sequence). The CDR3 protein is CASSQEGTGGAFF. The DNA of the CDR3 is TGTGCCAGCAGCCAAGAGGGGACTGGTGGGGCTTTCTTT.

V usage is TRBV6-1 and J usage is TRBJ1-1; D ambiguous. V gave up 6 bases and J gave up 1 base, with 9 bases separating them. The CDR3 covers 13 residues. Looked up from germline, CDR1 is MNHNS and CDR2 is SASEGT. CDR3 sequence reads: CASSHRQNTEAFF. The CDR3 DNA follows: TGTGCCAGCAGCCACCGACAGAACACTGAAGCTTTCTTT.

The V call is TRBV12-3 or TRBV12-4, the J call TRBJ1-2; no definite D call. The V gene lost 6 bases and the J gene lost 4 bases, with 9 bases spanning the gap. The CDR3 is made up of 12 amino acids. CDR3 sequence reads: CASSQVIYGYTF. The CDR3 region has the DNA TGTGCCAGCAGCCAGGTTATCTATGGCTACACCTTC.

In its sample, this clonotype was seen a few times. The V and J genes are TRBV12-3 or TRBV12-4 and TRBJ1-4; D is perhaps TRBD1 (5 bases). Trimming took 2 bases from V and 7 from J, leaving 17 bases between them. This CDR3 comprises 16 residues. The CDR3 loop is CASSLSRQNRREKLFF. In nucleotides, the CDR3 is TGTGCCAGCAGTTTAAGCAGACAAAACAGGCGTGAAAAACTGTTTTTT.

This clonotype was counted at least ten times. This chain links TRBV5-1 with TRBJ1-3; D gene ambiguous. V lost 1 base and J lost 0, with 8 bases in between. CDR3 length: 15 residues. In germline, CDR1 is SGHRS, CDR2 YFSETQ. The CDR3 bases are TGCGCCAGCAGCTTGTACGGGGACTCTGGAAACACCATATATTTT. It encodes CASSLYGDSGNTIYF.

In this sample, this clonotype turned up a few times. The CDR3 DNA is TGCGCCAGCAGCCGAGGGACAGGGGGCTCCTACAATGAGCAGTTCTTC. Translation gives CASSRGTGGSYNEQFF. The rearrangement joins TRBV5-1 to TRBJ2-1; the match to TRBD1 covers 11 bases. V was clipped by 4 bases and J by 0 bases; unmatched bases: 3. CDR3 length: 16 amino acids. CDR1 is SGHRS and CDR2 is YFSETQ in the germline V gene.